This T cell receptor beta chain emerged from a study of blood T cells in healthy people across ages. Researchers collected 9 to 10 milliliters of peripheral blood from every single donor. A second PCR of roughly 7 to 11 cycles used a sample-barcoded 5' primer and a J-beta primer mix. With 12 random nucleotides, a template-switch adaptor tagged each individual cDNA molecule. TCRdb processed the 5' RACE reads anew with MiXCR; each CDR3 protein has one entry. The table shows 1.8 million or so distinct CDR3 sequences, with roughly two fifths occurring only once. Details on this clonotype: Its target is unknown. An end of the junction differs from the germline gene, which may be a read error.

Study-wide findings and caveats: TCR beta diversity per million T cells fell roughly linearly with age.

The source is a human donor in good health. The sample was blood.

The CDR3 region is CASSQAREWVNTEAFF. The DNA for the CDR3 is TGTGCCAGCAGCCAAGCCAGGGAGTGGGTGAACACTGAGGCTTTCTTT. The V call is TRBV4-2, the J call TRBJ1-1, with D maybe TRBD1 (5 bases). CDR1 is LGHNA and CDR2 is YNFKEQ in the germline V gene. This CDR3 is 16 amino acids long.